This T cell receptor beta chain was recovered during a study of identical twins (dated by TCRdb to about 2016). Background on the whole study: To test whether fetal clonotypes persist, the study used deep sequencing on TCR alpha and beta repertoires from monozygotic twins, unrelated adults of various ages, and cord blood. To rule out contamination, replicate twin experiments were performed at different times with different library preparation protocols.

The library was prepared using 5' RACE. The listed sequencing device is Illumina HiSeq 2000. A universal primer binding site was added through template switching, and the final cDNA carried a unique molecular identifier so that TCR cDNA molecules could be counted accurately. Specific primers in the conserved constant-segment region were used to synthesize first-strand cDNA for TCR alpha and beta chains. To control for contamination, every cDNA library carried two barcodes: a SMART-Mk sample barcode plus Illumina barcodes. TruSeq adapter sequences, together with Illumina sample barcodes, were added in two successive PCR steps. The Illumina HiSeq platform was used with custom primers to sequence TCR alpha and beta cDNA libraries. Processing in the source paper ran as follows. Unique molecular identifiers were extracted from raw reads with MiGEC, and CDR3 positions were determined with MiXCR. For each individual, recombination models were inferred using an EM algorithm with the repgenHMM and IGoR tools. Shared clonotypes were analyzed with the tcR package in R, and sharing was normalized by the product of cloneset sizes. To study raw recombination free of thymic and clonal selection effects, out-of-frame nonproductive sequences were analyzed. In TCRdb, the public reads were trimmed at Q25 with fastp and aligned with MiXCR, with productive beta chains retained. Every distinct CDR3 protein forms one entry, paired with its most common genes and DNA. The V and J calls and clone size are TCRdb's, not the authors'. This sample is represented by 550,000 to 700,000 distinct CDR3 sequences; nearly 10% of them were singletons. The leading ten clones occupy around 3.2% of the sample.

All donors were healthy Caucasians. Three pairs of female monozygotic twins, all aged about 18 to 30 years, made up the twin cohort. RNA for TCR libraries was isolated from peripheral blood mononuclear cells. The research as a whole found: Because the same donors could not be followed over many years, the conclusions depended on cross-sectional statistical analysis. In monozygotic twins, recombination models systematically underestimated out-of-frame TCR alpha sharing, but the models matched the sharing seen between unrelated individuals. Fewer insertions were carried by abundant cord blood beta clonotypes, a similar but weaker trend appeared in young adult naive repertoires, and no such trend appeared in memory repertoires. In beta out-of-frame sequences, excess twin sharing was weaker, because having fewer shared sequences lowered the signal-to-noise ratio. Out-of-frame TCR alpha sequences shared between twins showed an excess of low generation-probability sequences compared with coincidental sharing between unrelated individuals. Invariant T cells such as MAIT and iNKT could partly confound zero-insertion analyses, though diverse VJ usage argued against this for most clonotypes.

CDR1 ENHRY and CDR2 SYGVKD are derived from the germline V gene. Reading from cysteine to phenylalanine, the CDR3 counts 16 amino acids. CDR3 DNA only is kept here, 48 bases in frame from base 1. V lost 4 bases and J lost 6 bases, and the count of bases not matched to a germline gene is 8. As for this clonotype: Its antigen target is currently unknown. Base qualities are not at hand, and no much larger clone is one base apart.

This same sample was also taken into another study, of yellow fever vaccine responses in identical twins. The second study also describes: According to the authors, the vaccine-induced T cell response in identical twins seemed to be partly convergent and partly specific to each individual. Focusing on identical twins, the study followed the T cell clones that responded to the vaccine, and did so with precision.

The TCR originated in a young woman in good health. What was sequenced was PBMCs. Here the chain combines TRBV10-3 and TRBJ2-1; TRBD2 lines up with 11 middle nucleotides. The CDR3 is CAISGPSGGNINEQFF. DNA sequence: TGTGCCATCAGTGGTCCTAGCGGGGGGAATATCAATGAGCAGTTCTTC.